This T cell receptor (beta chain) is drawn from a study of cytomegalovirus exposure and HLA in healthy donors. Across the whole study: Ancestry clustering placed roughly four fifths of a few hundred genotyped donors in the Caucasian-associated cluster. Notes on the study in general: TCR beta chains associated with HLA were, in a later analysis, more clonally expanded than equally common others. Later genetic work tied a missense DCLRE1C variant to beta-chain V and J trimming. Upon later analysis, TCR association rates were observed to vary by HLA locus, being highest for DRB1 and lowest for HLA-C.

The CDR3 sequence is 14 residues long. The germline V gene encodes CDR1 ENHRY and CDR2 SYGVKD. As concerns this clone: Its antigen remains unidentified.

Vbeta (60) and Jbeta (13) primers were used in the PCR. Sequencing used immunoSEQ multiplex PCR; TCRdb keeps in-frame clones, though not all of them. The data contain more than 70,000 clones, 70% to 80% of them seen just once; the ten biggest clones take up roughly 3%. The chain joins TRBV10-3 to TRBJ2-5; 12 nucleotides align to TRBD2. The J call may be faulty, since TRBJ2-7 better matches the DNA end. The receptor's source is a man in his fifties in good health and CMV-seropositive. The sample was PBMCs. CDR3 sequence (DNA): TGTGCCATCAGTAGGACTAGCGGGAACTACGAGCAGTACTTC. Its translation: CAISRTSGNYEQYF.